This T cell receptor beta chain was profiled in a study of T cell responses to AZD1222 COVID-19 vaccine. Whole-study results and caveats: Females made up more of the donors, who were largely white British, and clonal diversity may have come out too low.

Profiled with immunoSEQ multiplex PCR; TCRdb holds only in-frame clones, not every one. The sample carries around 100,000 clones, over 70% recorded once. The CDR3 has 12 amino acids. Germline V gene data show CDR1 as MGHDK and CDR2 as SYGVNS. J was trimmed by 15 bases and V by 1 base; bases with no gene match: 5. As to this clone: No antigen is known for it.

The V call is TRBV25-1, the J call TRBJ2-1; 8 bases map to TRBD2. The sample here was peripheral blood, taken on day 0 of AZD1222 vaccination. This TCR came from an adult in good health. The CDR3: CASSELAGGRFF. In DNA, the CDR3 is TGTGCCAGCAGTGAATTGGCGGGGGGTCGGTTCTTC. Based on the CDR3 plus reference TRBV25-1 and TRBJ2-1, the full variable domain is EADIYQTPRYLVIGTGKKITLECSQTMGHDKMYWYQQDPGMELHLIHYSYGVNSTEKGDLSSESTVSRIRTEHFPLTLESARPSHTSQYLCASSELAGGRFFGPGTRLTVL.